The clone carrying this T cell receptor (beta chain) was seen only once. Its antigen is still unknown. The data stem from a study of cytomegalovirus exposure and HLA in healthy donors. Regarding the study as a whole: The CMV antigen specificity of a few CMV-associated chains was confirmed through in vitro analysis. Both high specificity and high sensitivity reportedly marked the classifier's diagnosis of cytomegalovirus status.

The table came from immunoSEQ multiplex PCR; TCRdb's copy has only in-frame clones and leaves some out. Here the sample spans nearly 110,000 clones, about 87% being singletons. Germline values: CDR1 LNHNV, CDR2 YYDKDF (reference sequence). This CDR3 spans 16 amino acids. V dropped 0 bases and J dropped 4; count of bases not matched to a gene: 4. The V and J genes are TRBV15 and TRBJ2-3; 10 nucleotides align to TRBD1. The sequence derives from a woman aged 18-29 years in good health and CMV-seropositive. The sequenced sample consisted of PBMCs. The CDR3 reads CATSRDEDRGADTQYF. In nucleotides, the CDR3 is TGTGCCACCAGCAGAGATGAGGACAGGGGGGCAGATACGCAGTATTTT.